What follows are 17 T cell receptor beta chains derived from one specimen sequenced in a study of breast tumors, draining lymph nodes, adjacent tissues. Breast cancer patients provided tissue from their axillary draining lymph nodes. MiXCR, applied by TCRdb to the multiplex PCR reads, yields one record per CDR3 protein. There are approximately 130,000 distinct CDR3 sequences in the sample; 20% to 25% occur only once, and roughly 2.4% lies in the top ten. Input material: axillary lymph node tissue. These receptors originate from a female donor with breast cancer. Some clones in this sample may be carry-over from other donors' samples.

This clonotype occurred many times. This chain links TRBV30 with TRBJ1-6, with 8 nucleotides matching TRBD1. The junction had 6 bases not matched to a gene; V was cut back by 1 base and J by 10 bases. This CDR3 comprises 14 residues. Germline CDR1 is GTSNPN and CDR2 is SVGIG (reference sequence). The CDR3 DNA reads as TGTGCCTGGAGTGCCCGACAGGGGTGGTCACCCCTCCACTTT. This encodes CAWSARQGWSPLHF.

This clonotype occurred many times. This chain connects TRBV11-2 to TRBJ1-3; D is undetermined. The length of the CDR3 is 14 residues. With 0 bases removed from V and 2 bases from J, the gap between germline ends came to 5 bases. Germline V gives CDR1 SGHAT, CDR2 FQNNGV. CDR3 sequence: CASSLDGPGNTIYF. The CDR3 DNA is TGTGCCAGCAGCTTAGACGGTCCTGGAAACACCATATATTTT. The variable domain in full, with the rest retrieved from reference TRBV11-2 and TRBJ1-3, is EAGVAQSPRYKIIEKRQSVAFWCNPISGHATLYWYQQILGQGPKLLIQFQNNGVVDDSQLPKDRFSAERLKGVDSTLKIQPAKLEDSAVYLCASSLDGPGNTIYFGEGSWLTVV.

At least ten counts were recorded for this clonotype. The chain employs TRBV6-6 and TRBJ2-7; 8 bases fit TRBD1. Germline V gene sequence: CDR1 MNHNY, CDR2 SVGAGI (reference sequence). With V trimmed by 6 bases and J by 5 bases, 18 bases remained unmatched. The CDR3 covers 17 residues. The CDR3, as DNA: TGTGCCAGCAGCCTACAGCCCTCAGGACAGGGCAGGGACGAGCAGTACTTC. Translated, it gives CASSLQPSGQGRDEQYF.

This clonotype was recorded at least ten times. The rearrangement joins TRBV5-1 to TRBJ2-1; 8 bases map to TRBD1. Trimming at V came to 0 bases and at J to 9 bases, leaving 5 bases not matched to a gene. Germline V gene data show CDR1 as SGHRS and CDR2 as YFSETQ. The CDR3 length is 14 residues. The CDR3 spells CASSLEQGGAEQFF. CDR3 sequence (DNA): TGCGCCAGCAGCTTGGAACAGGGGGGAGCTGAGCAGTTCTTC.

This clonotype was seen repeatedly, ten times or more. The chain has TRBV28 and TRBJ2-3; 13 bases agree with TRBD2. The CDR3 has 19 residues. Per germline, CDR1 MDHEN and CDR2 SYDVKM. The ends lost 5 bases at V and 4 bases at J; junction bases unmatched: 15. The CDR3 DNA reads TGTGCCAGCAGTACCGGAATACTAGCGGGAGGGCCTGGGGCAGATACGCAGTATTTT. This sequence encodes CASSTGILAGGPGADTQYF.

This clonotype has a count of ten or more. This chain links TRBV28 with TRBJ2-5, with D perhaps matching TRBD1 (6 bases). This CDR3 contains 16 residues. Trimming cost V 3 bases and J 5 bases, with 19 bases left between them. Germline V CDR1 and CDR2: MDHEN, SYDVKM. For the CDR3, the DNA is TGTGCCAGCAGTTTTATTGGCGGAGCCCAGGGGGAGACCCAGTACTTC. Translating it yields CASSFIGGAQGETQYF.

This clonotype has ten or more counts. The chain couples TRBV4-1 to TRBJ2-1, with D possibly being TRBD2 (6 bases). The CDR3 runs to 14 residues. CDR1 and CDR2 from the germline V gene are MGHRA and YSYEKL. The V end lost 1 base, the J end lost 10 bases, and 14 bases lay between the germline ends. The CDR3 nucleotides are TGCGCCAGCAGCCAAGCGGGAGCGACTAGGGAGCAGTTCTTC. Translated: CASSQAGATREQFF.

This clonotype was observed many times. The rearrangement uses TRBV27 and TRBJ2-7; D is undetermined. Trimming removed 0 bases from V and 0 bases from J, with 3 bases in between. Germline V CDR1 and CDR2: MNHEY, SMNVEV (reference sequence). The CDR3 is made up of 13 amino acids. In DNA, the CDR3 is TGTGCCAGCAGTTTATCGACCTCCTACGAGCAGTACTTC. This encodes CASSLSTSYEQYF.

This clonotype occurred many times. V and J are TRBV20-1 and TRBJ2-3; D gene ambiguous. Germline V gives CDR1 DFQATT, CDR2 SNEGSKA (reference sequence). CDR3 length: 14 residues. The V end was cut by 6 bases, the J end by 2 bases, with 15 bases between. The CDR3 nucleotides read TGCAGTGCCTCCCCGTGGATCAACACAGATACGCAGTATTTT. Translated, it gives CSASPWINTDTQYF.

This clonotype was recorded many times. The chain recombines TRBV11-2 with TRBJ2-5, with D uncertain. V dropped 1 base and J dropped 2 bases, with 5 bases sitting between them. This CDR3 is 13 amino acids long. From germline, CDR1 is SGHAT and CDR2 FQNNGV. The CDR3 sequence is CASSLGVQETQYF. CDR3 in DNA: TGTGCCAGCAGCTTAGGCGTTCAAGAGACCCAGTACTTC. The variable domain in full, completed from reference TRBV11-2 and TRBJ2-5, reads EAGVAQSPRYKIIEKRQSVAFWCNPISGHATLYWYQQILGQGPKLLIQFQNNGVVDDSQLPKDRFSAERLKGVDSTLKIQPAKLEDSAVYLCASSLGVQETQYFGPGTRLLVL.

In this sample, this clonotype turned up many times. The chain combines TRBV7-3 with TRBJ2-3, with 8 bases matching TRBD1. CDR1 and CDR2 (germline): SGHTA, FQGTGA. Trimming at V came to 5 bases and at J to 1 base, leaving 2 bases not matched to a gene. CDR3 length: 14 amino acids. In nucleotides, the CDR3 is TGTGCCAGCAGCCTGACAGGGGGCACAGATACGCAGTATTTT. Amino acid sequence: CASSLTGGTDTQYF.

This clonotype was recorded many times. The chain uses TRBV10-3 and TRBJ2-2; TRBD2 might be the D (5 bases). There are 16 residues in the CDR3. Trimming left V 3 bases short and J 0 bases short, with 11 bases between. Looked up from germline, CDR1 is ENHRY and CDR2 is SYGVKD. In nucleotides, the CDR3 is TGTGCCATCAGTGAAAGTAGCGTAGCGAACACCGGGGAGCTGTTTTTT. Encoded protein: CAISESSVANTGELFF.

As for this clonotype: The junction does not match germline at one end; this may be a read error. The rearrangement links TRBV3-1 to TRBJ2-5; TRBD2 agrees at 13 bases. The CDR3 extends over 17 amino acids. Germline assignment: CDR1 LGHDT and CDR2 YNNKEL (reference sequence). CDR3 DNA sequence: TGTGCCGGCAGCCACCGGACTAGCGGGAGTGGCGGGGAGACCCAGTACTTC. Translation gives CAGSHRTSGSGGETQYF.

The table lists this clonotype with many counts. V gene TRBV2 combines with J gene TRBJ2-7; no definite D call. This CDR3 contains 14 residues. CDR1 is SNHLY and CDR2 is FYNNEI in the germline V gene. V was trimmed by 8 bases and J by 3 bases, leaving 17 bases between them. The CDR3 sequence: CASSQQGLDYEQYF. The CDR3 nucleotides read TGTGCCAGCTCTCAACAAGGGTTGGACTACGAGCAGTACTTC.

This clonotype was seen at least ten times. This CDR3 is CASSSSTGFLEQYF. In DNA form, the CDR3 reads TGTGCCAGCAGCTCATCGACAGGGTTCCTCGAGCAGTACTTC. The rearrangement links TRBV7-9 to TRBJ2-7, with 7 positions matching TRBD1. Germline CDR1 and CDR2: SEHNR and FQNEAQ (reference sequence). J lost 6 bases, V lost 4 bases, and 9 bases had no gene match. There are 14 residues in the CDR3.

The chain couples TRBV19 to TRBJ2-2; 7 bases line up with TRBD1. Germline V gene lookup returns CDR1 LNHDA and CDR2 SQIVND (reference sequence). The CDR3 has 16 residues. With 5 bases clipped from V and 4 bases from J, the junction kept 10 bases outside the gene matches. The CDR3 here is CASSLDRDVSTGELFF. In nucleotides, the CDR3 is TGTGCCAGTAGTCTTGACAGGGACGTGAGCACCGGGGAGCTGTTTTTT.

Ten or more counts support this clonotype. This sequence joins TRBV19 and TRBJ2-7, with 11 bases that match TRBD1. Looked up from germline, CDR1 is LNHDA and CDR2 is SQIVND (reference sequence). The CDR3 is made up of 13 amino acids. The junction had 1 base not matched to a gene; V was cut back by 9 bases and J by 0 bases. The DNA of the CDR3 is TGTGCCAGCGGGACAGGGGGCTCCTACGAGCAGTACTTC. Amino acids: CASGTGGSYEQYF.